These T cell receptor beta chains were read from a single sample in a study of identical twins. MiXCR, run by TCRdb on the 5' RACE reads, gives a single entry per CDR3 protein. The sample holds some 600,000 distinct CDR3 sequences, roughly 7.1% seen once. These same data were also listed under a study on yellow fever vaccine responses in identical twins.

The sequenced material came from PBMCs. These receptors came from a woman under 30 in good health. CDR3s include the opening cysteine and the closing phenylalanine or tryptophan. A D gene is named only where the DNA matches it firmly. Not all rows give a size; the values are once, few, many and, for expanded clones, a class.

CDR3 protein	CDR3 DNA	clone size	D gene	J gene	V gene
CSVATGENYGYTF	TGCAGCGTTGCCACAGGAGAAAACTATGGCTACACCTTC	few	NA	TRBJ1-2	TRBV29-1
CASSSGGGSVTGELFF	TGTGCCAGCAGTTCAGGAGGCGGGAGCGTTACCGGGGAGCTGTTTTTT	NA	TRBD2	TRBJ2-2	TRBV28
CASNPAADGYTF	TGTGCCAGCAATCCGGCAGCCGATGGCTACACCTTC	many	NA	TRBJ1-2	TRBV7-9
CSASTGNSPLHF	TGCAGTGCTAGTACAGGGAATTCACCCCTCCACTTT	many	NA	TRBJ1-6	TRBV20-1
CSARGVAGHDRETQYF	TGCAGTGCTAGAGGGGTAGCGGGACACGATCGGGAGACCCAGTACTTC	NA	TRBD2	TRBJ2-5	TRBV20-1
CASSPQGTGLSDTQYF	TGTGCCAGCAGTCCTCAGGGGACAGGGCTTTCAGATACGCAGTATTTT	NA	TRBD1	TRBJ2-3	TRBV28
CASSLGNPNEQFF	TGCGCCAGCAGCTTGGGGAACCCCAATGAGCAGTTCTTC	NA	NA	TRBJ2-1	TRBV5-1
CASSLHRVDQPQHF	TGTGCCAGCAGCCTCCACAGGGTAGACCAGCCCCAGCATTTT	few	NA	TRBJ1-5	TRBV4-2
CASSLERQYNEQFF	TGCGCCAGCAGCTTGGAAAGGCAGTACAATGAGCAGTTCTTC	many	NA	TRBJ2-1	TRBV5-1
CSATARTGTDTQYF	TGCAGTGCTACGGCGCGGACTGGCACAGATACGCAGTATTTT	NA	NA	TRBJ2-3	TRBV20-1
CASSQNWGATEGLGETQYF	TGTGCCAGCAGCCAAAATTGGGGGGCGACTGAAGGCTTGGGTGAGACCCAGTACTTC	many	NA	TRBJ2-5	TRBV3-1
CSVTTSTDTQYF	TGCAGCGTCACCACTAGCACAGATACGCAGTATTTT	many	NA	TRBJ2-3	TRBV29-1
CASSLTAANYGYTF	TGCGCCAGCAGCTTGACAGCAGCTAACTATGGCTACACCTTC	NA	NA	TRBJ1-2	TRBV5-1
CASSDTGGAFGELFF	TGCGCCAGCAGTGATACAGGGGGCGCTTTCGGGGAGCTGTTTTTT	many	TRBD1	TRBJ2-2	TRBV10-2
CASSQGVPGTEAFF	TGCGCCAGCAGCCAAGGGGTTCCAGGTACTGAAGCTTTCTTT	NA	NA	TRBJ1-1	TRBV4-1
CASSLGGANGGYTF	TGTGCCAGCAGCTTAGGGGGCGCCAATGGTGGCTACACCTTC	NA	NA	TRBJ1-2	TRBV7-8
CASRPVMGGTRQDRDTQYF	TGCGCCAGCAGACCCGTTATGGGGGGGACACGACAAGACAGAGATACGCAGTATTTT	few	NA	TRBJ2-3	TRBV10-2
CASSFSGHGNNEQFF	TGTGCCAGCAGCTTTTCGGGACACGGAAACAATGAGCAGTTCTTC	NA	NA	TRBJ2-1	TRBV7-9
CASRPRTSGGYEQYF	TGTGCCAGCAGGCCCAGGACTAGCGGGGGTTACGAGCAGTACTTC	few	TRBD2	TRBJ2-7	TRBV6-1
CASSLARGRGANVLTF	TGTGCCAGCAGCTTGGCCAGGGGGCGTGGGGCCAACGTCCTGACTTTC	NA	TRBD1	TRBJ2-6	TRBV11-2
CSGRGLTYNEQFF	TGCAGTGGCAGGGGGCTCACCTACAATGAGCAGTTCTTC	NA	TRBD1	TRBJ2-1	TRBV20-1
CASSSLASGRVYEQYF	TGTGCCAGCAGTTCCTTGGCTAGCGGGAGGGTCTACGAGCAGTACTTC	many	TRBD2	TRBJ2-7	TRBV12-3/TRBV12-4
CSARQGTEAFF	TGCAGTGCTCGACAAGGCACTGAAGCTTTCTTT	NA	NA	TRBJ1-1	TRBV20-1
CSAISGLESSYEQYF	TGCAGTGCTATATCCGGACTAGAAAGCTCCTACGAGCAGTACTTC	few	TRBD2	TRBJ2-7	TRBV20-1
CSARVPIYGGYEQYF	TGCAGTGCTAGAGTCCCCATTTACGGGGGATACGAGCAGTACTTC	NA	NA	TRBJ2-7	TRBV20-1